A single sample gave rise to the 20 T cell receptor beta chains below, sequenced in a study of regulatory T cells in long-lasting Graves disease (dated by TCRdb to the early 2020s). Libraries were built with multiplex PCR. The instrument given in TCRdb is Illumina HiSeq 4000. iRepertoire HTBI primers and Arm-PCR amplification of CDR3 regions were used to construct TCR beta libraries. Starting from the raw public reads, TCRdb applied fastp trimming at Q25, assembled clones with MiXCR and retained in-frame beta chains. CDR3 protein sequences are deduplicated, and each keeps its most common genes and DNA. The sample table contains 250,000 to 300,000 distinct CDR3 sequences; only one count was recorded for around a sixth of them. Of the sample, around 15% is held by the ten largest clones. Interpreted using the paper, the time point label stands for: newly diagnosed GD, antithyroid drugs for less than 3 months. For both TCR sequencing and RNA sequencing, RNA was extracted from PBMCs in TRIzol.

Separately, the same data were catalogued under a study of T cells in Graves' hyperthyroidism and ophthalmopathy.

Sequenced here: peripheral blood mononuclear cells (PBMCs), sampled at new diagnosis, from a patient treated with antithyroid drugs. The origin of the receptors is a woman in her 30s with Graves disease. Donor details come from another sample of the same person, matched by shared clones.

This clonotype occurred many times. This chain joins TRBV19 and TRBJ1-1; D ambiguous. The V end lost 4 bases, the J end lost 0 bases, and 9 bases lay between the germline ends. The germline V gene encodes CDR1 LNHDA and CDR2 SQIVND (reference sequence). The CDR3 runs 14 residues. The CDR3 DNA reads as TGTGCCAGTAGTAAGGCGGATATGAACACTGAAGCTTTCTTT. Translating gives CASSKADMNTEAFF.

Concerning this clonotype: A far larger clone is only one base removed, so a read error is likely. The chain uses TRBV11-2 and TRBJ2-5; perhaps TRBD2 as D (7 bases). V shed 1 base and J shed 11 bases, with 20 bases lying between them. The CDR3 consists of 15 residues. Looked up from germline, CDR1 is SGHAT and CDR2 is FQNNGV. DNA for the CDR3: TGTGCCAGCAGCTTAGTAGGGGGGGCCTACAATGAGCAGTACTTC. Protein product: CASSLVGGAYNEQYF.

The chain uses TRBV20-1 and TRBJ2-7; 8 bases map to TRBD2. Germline assignment: CDR1 DFQATT and CDR2 SNEGSKA (reference sequence). The J segment lost 4 bases and the V segment lost 0 bases, leaving 11 bases of the junction unmatched. The length of the CDR3 is 16 residues. The CDR3 coding sequence is TGCAGTGCTAGAGATTTCGGGGGGGCGGCGGATTACGAGCAGTACTTC. Amino acids: CSARDFGGAADYEQYF.

In this sample, this clonotype turned up a few times. The chain carries TRBV4-1 and TRBJ2-3; 9 nucleotides agree with TRBD1. The CDR3 loop spans 18 amino acids. The germline V gene encodes CDR1 MGHRA and CDR2 YSYEKL. Trimming removed 1 base from V and 0 bases from J; junction bases left unmatched: 8. CDR3: CASSQGRTGARSTDTQYF. The DNA of the CDR3 is TGCGCCAGCAGCCAAGGGAGGACAGGGGCCCGTAGCACAGATACGCAGTATTTT.

This clonotype was seen ten or more times. The CDR3 region is CASSPAAGDSYEQYF. In nucleotides, the CDR3 is TGTGCCAGCTCACCTGCAGCGGGGGACTCCTACGAGCAGTACTTC. The chain employs TRBV18 and TRBJ2-7; 8 nucleotides line up with TRBD2. J lost 0 bases, V lost 3 bases, and 4 bases had no gene match. CDR3 length equals 15 residues. Germline V CDR1 and CDR2: KGHSH, LQKENI.

The gene calls are TRBV10-3 and TRBJ1-3; D gene unclear. V lost 10 bases and J lost 2, with 12 bases in between. The V gene's germline CDR1 is ENHRY and CDR2 SYGVKD. This CDR3 contains 13 residues. The CDR3 region is CASEANTGNTIYF. CDR3 sequence (DNA): TGTGCCAGTGAGGCGAATACTGGAAACACCATATATTTT.

V is TRBV5-4 and J is TRBJ2-7; 13 bases are shared with TRBD2. The CDR3 is 17 amino acids. V dropped 3 bases and J dropped 0; count of bases not matched to a gene: 6. Germline lookup yields CDR1 SGHNT and CDR2 YYREEE (reference sequence). Here the CDR3 DNA reads TGTGCCAGCAGCTCGGGACTAGCGGGACCAAGCTCCTACGAGCAGTACTTC. It yields the protein CASSSGLAGPSSYEQYF.

Ten or more counts support this clonotype. This rearrangement joins TRBV7-9 to TRBJ1-4, with D unclear. Per germline, CDR1 SEHNR and CDR2 FQNEAQ (reference sequence). V lost 4 bases to trimming and J lost 6 bases, with 9 bases between them. The CDR3 has 13 amino acids. The CDR3 is CASSSYSDEKLFF. Written as DNA, the CDR3 is TGTGCCAGCAGCTCCTACTCAGATGAAAAACTGTTTTTT.

This clonotype was picked up many times. V usage is TRBV6-1 and J usage is TRBJ1-1, with a tentative D call TRBD1 (5 bases). The germline gives CDR1 MNHNS, CDR2 SASEGT. CDR3 size: 15 residues. V lost 1 base, J lost 7 bases, and 16 bases lay in between. For the CDR3, the DNA is TGTGCCAGCAGTGAAGAAACAGGTGATCGCGGTGAAGCTTTCTTT. Amino acids: CASSEETGDRGEAFF.

This clonotype was recorded at least ten times. This chain joins TRBV12-3 or TRBV12-4 and TRBJ2-5, with D perhaps TRBD1 or TRBD2 (5 bases each). V was cut by 6 bases and J by 10 bases, with 36 bases left in between. CDR3 length: 19 residues. The CDR3 region has the DNA TGTGCCAGCAGCCCTCTAGTTCAAGGGTCCGGGGCGGTACCAAGAGACCAGTACTTC. This encodes CASSPLVQGSGAVPRDQYF.

This clonotype was seen at least ten times. The rearrangement uses TRBV20-1 and TRBJ2-3, with TRBD1 as a possible D gene (5 bases). From germline, CDR1 is DFQATT and CDR2 SNEGSKA (reference sequence). Trimming pared 5 bases from V and 4 bases from J, leaving 16 bases between. The CDR3 runs 14 residues. The CDR3 DNA is TGCAGTGCTCTCCGCCGGAGACAGTCAGATACGCAGTATTTT. Its protein product is CSALRRRQSDTQYF.

At least ten counts were recorded for this clonotype. J is TRBJ1-3 and V is TRBV7-6; D remains unclear. The CDR3 totals 14 residues. Trimming stripped 4 bases from V and 4 bases from J, with 11 bases between. In germline, CDR1 is SGHVS, CDR2 FNYEAQ. In DNA form, the CDR3 reads TGTGCCAGCAGCTCTTCAGAACTCGGAAACACCATATATTTT. Translated, it gives CASSSSELGNTIYF.

This clonotype is medium-sized (0.01 to 0.1%) within its sample. This sequence joins TRBV2 and TRBJ2-1; D is undetermined. The CDR3 covers 12 residues. Trimming took 4 bases from V and 8 from J, leaving 9 bases between them. Germline assignment: CDR1 SNHLY and CDR2 FYNNEI. The CDR3 loop is CASSGGRDEQFF. In DNA form, the CDR3 reads TGTGCCAGCAGTGGGGGAAGGGATGAGCAGTTCTTC. Full variable domain (missing parts from reference TRBV2 and TRBJ2-1): EPEVTQTPSHQVTQMGQEVILRCVPISNHLYFYWYRQILGQKVEFLVSFYNNEISEKSEIFDDQFSVERPDGSNFTLKIRSTKLEDSAMYFCASSGGRDEQFFGPGTRLTVL.

This clonotype appeared many times. The chain recombines TRBV12-3 or TRBV12-4 with TRBJ2-1; D possibly corresponds to TRBD2 (7 bases). V lost 2 bases to trimming and J lost 5 bases, with 16 bases between them. CDR3 length: 16 residues. CDR3 DNA sequence: TGTGCCAGCAGTTTAAGAGGGGGGGGGGGACACAATGAGCAGTTCTTC. Protein sequence: CASSLRGGGGHNEQFF.

The rearrangement joins TRBV6-2 or TRBV6-3 to TRBJ2-1, with D perhaps assigned TRBD1 or TRBD2 (6 bases each). Germline assignment: CDR1 MNHEY and CDR2 SVGEGT. The V end was cut by 8 bases, the J end by 7 bases, with 15 bases between. This CDR3 comprises 13 residues. Here the CDR3 DNA reads TGTGCCAGCGCGGGGCAGGGGCGGAATGAGCAGTTCTTC. Amino acid sequence: CASAGQGRNEQFF.

This clonotype was detected ten times or more. The chain employs TRBV18 and TRBJ1-5; D is uncertain. Trimming shortened V by 8 bases and J by 5 bases, and 10 bases separated the two germline ends. The CDR3 length is 12 residues. In germline, CDR1 is KGHSH, CDR2 LQKENI. Here the CDR3 DNA reads TGTGCCAGCAGTGGTCGGGATCAGCCCCAGCATTTT. Translation gives CASSGRDQPQHF.

There are many counts of this clonotype. V gene TRBV4-1 combines with J gene TRBJ1-5; 11 bases agree with TRBD1. The germline gives CDR1 MGHRA, CDR2 YSYEKL. This CDR3 has 16 residues. V trimming: 3 bases; J trimming: 6 bases; junction bases outside the gene matches: 7. The CDR3 is CASSHPGQGGGQPQHF. CDR3 DNA sequence: TGCGCCAGCAGCCACCCGGGACAGGGGGGAGGTCAGCCCCAGCATTTT.

This clonotype was counted many times. The chain combines TRBV2 with TRBJ1-5, with D unclear. The CDR3 spans 13 residues. Looked up from germline, CDR1 is SNHLY and CDR2 is FYNNEI. Trimming stripped 7 bases from V and 1 base from J, with 8 bases between. CDR3 coding DNA: TGTGCCAGCAACGGACGGAGCAATCAGCCCCAGCATTTT. It codes for CASNGRSNQPQHF.

This clonotype was counted many times. This chain links TRBV7-2 with TRBJ2-3, with 9 bases identical to TRBD2. Germline trimming cut 1 base from V and 0 bases from J; bases unmatched to any gene: 11. The germline V gene encodes CDR1 SGHTA and CDR2 FQGNSA. CDR3 length: 19 residues. For the CDR3, the DNA is TGTGCCAGCAGCTTAGGTTCTAGCGGGGAAGCCCCTAGCACAGATACGCAGTATTTT. Amino acid sequence: CASSLGSSGEAPSTDTQYF.

As regards this clonotype: A far larger clone is only one base removed, so a read error is likely. The chain joins TRBV7-2 to TRBJ2-5; D gene uncertain. CDR1 is SGHTA and CDR2 is FQGNSA in the germline V gene. The length of the CDR3 is 15 residues. CDR3 loop: CAGSLSRVIRETQYF. In DNA, the CDR3 is TGTGCCGGCAGCTTATCGCGAGTTATCCGAGAGACCCAGTACTTC.